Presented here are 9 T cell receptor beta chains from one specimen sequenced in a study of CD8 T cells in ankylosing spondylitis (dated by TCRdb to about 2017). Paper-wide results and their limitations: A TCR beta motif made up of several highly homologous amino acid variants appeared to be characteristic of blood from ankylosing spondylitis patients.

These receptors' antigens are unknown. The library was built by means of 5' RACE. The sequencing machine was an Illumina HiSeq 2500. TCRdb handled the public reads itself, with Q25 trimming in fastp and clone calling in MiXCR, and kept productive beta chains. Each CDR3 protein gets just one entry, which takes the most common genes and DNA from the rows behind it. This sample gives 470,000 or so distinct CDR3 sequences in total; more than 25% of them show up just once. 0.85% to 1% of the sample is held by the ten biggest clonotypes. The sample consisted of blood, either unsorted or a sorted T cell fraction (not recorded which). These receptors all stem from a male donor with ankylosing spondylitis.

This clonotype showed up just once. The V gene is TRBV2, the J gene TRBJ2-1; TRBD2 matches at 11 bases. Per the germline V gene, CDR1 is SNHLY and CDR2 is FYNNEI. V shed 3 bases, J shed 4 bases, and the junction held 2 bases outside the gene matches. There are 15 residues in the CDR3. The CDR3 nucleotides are TGTGCCAGCAGTGAGGCTAGCGGGAGGTACAATGAGCAGTTCTTC. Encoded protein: CASSEASGRYNEQFF.

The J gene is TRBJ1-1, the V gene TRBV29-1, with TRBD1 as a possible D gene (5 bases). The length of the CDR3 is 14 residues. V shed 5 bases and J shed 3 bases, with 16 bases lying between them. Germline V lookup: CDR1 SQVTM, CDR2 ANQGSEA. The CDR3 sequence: CSVPRDLGDTEAFF. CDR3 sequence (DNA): TGCAGCGTTCCCCGGGACTTAGGGGACACTGAAGCTTTCTTT.

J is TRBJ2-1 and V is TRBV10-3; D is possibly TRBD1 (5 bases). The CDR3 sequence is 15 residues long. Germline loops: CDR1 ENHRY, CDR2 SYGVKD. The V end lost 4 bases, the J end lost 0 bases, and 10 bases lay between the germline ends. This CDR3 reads CAISGRQSSYNEQFF. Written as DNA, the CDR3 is TGTGCCATCAGTGGCCGACAGAGCTCCTACAATGAGCAGTTCTTC.

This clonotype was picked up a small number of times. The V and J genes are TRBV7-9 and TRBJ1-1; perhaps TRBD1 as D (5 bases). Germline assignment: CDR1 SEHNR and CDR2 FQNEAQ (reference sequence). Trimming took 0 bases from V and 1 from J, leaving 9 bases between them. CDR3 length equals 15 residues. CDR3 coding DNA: TGTGCCAGCAGCTTAGCGCTAGGGGCGAACACTGAAGCTTTCTTT. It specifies CASSLALGANTEAFF.

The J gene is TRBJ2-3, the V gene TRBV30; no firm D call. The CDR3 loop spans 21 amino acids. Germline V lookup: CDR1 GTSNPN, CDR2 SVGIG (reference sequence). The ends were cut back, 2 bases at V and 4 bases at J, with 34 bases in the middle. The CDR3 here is CAWSRRSTISRTGGAPDTQYF. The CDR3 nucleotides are TGTGCCTGGAGTAGACGGTCGACAATTTCGCGAACTGGTGGTGCGCCAGATACGCAGTATTTT.

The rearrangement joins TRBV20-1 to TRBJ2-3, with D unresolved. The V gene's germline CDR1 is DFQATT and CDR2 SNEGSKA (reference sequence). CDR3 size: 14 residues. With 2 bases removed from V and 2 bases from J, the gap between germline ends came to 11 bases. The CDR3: CSARSESYTDTQYF. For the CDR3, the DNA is TGCAGTGCTAGATCGGAGAGCTACACAGATACGCAGTATTTT.

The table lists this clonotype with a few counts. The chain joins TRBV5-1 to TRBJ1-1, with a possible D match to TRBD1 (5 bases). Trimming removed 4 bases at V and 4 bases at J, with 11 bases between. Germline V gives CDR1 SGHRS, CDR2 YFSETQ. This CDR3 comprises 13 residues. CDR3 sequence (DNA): TGCGCCAGCAGCACTGGGACGAGCACTGAAGCTTTCTTT. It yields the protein CASSTGTSTEAFF.

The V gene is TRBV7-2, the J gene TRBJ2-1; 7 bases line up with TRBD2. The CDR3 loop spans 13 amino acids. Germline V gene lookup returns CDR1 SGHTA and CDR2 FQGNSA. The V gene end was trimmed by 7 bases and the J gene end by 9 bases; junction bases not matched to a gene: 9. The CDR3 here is CASTPGGAAEQFF. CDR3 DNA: TGTGCCAGCACCCCGGGGGGAGCGGCTGAGCAGTTCTTC.

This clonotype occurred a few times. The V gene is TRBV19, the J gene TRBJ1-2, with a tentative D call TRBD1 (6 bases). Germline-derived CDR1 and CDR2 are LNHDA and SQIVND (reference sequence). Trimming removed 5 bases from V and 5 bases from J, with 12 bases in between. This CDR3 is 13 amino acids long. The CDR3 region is CASSQDRFYGYTF. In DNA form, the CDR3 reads TGTGCCAGTAGTCAAGACAGGTTTTATGGCTACACCTTC.